These T cell receptor beta chains were read from a single sample in a study of cytomegalovirus exposure and HLA in healthy donors. Here immunoSEQ multiplex PCR was the method, and the copy in TCRdb shows in-frame clones only, minus some. The repertoire holds some 87,000 clones, with about three quarters as singletons. Sequences were obtained from PBMCs. These receptors all come from a man aged 45-65 years in good health and CMV-seropositive. Both conserved end residues are part of each CDR3. D genes are given only for firm matches. Rows give clone size only sometimes, using once, few, many, or a class for an expanded clone.

size,J,D,V,CDR3,DNA
-,TRBJ2-3,TRBD1,TRBV6-1,CASSGTGEDTQYF,TGTGCCAGCAGTGGGACAGGGGAAGATACGCAGTATTTT
-,TRBJ2-3,-,TRBV5-5,CASSLGRYSSTDTQYF,TGTGCCAGCAGCTTGGGCAGATATTCTAGCACAGATACGCAGTATTTT
medium-sized,TRBJ1-6,TRBD1,TRBV19,CASSTKTGGNSPLHF,TGTGCCAGTAGTACCAAGACAGGGGGCAATTCACCCCTCCACTTT
-,TRBJ1-1,-,TRBV29-1,CSVLIQGNRNTEAFF,TGCAGCGTCCTAATCCAGGGCAATCGGAACACTGAAGCTTTCTTT
-,TRBJ1-2,-,TRBV5-6,CASIRGDASWSGYTF,TGTGCCAGCATCCGCGGGGACGCCTCCTGGAGCGGCTACACCTTC
-,TRBJ1-1,-,TRBV4-3,CASSQDGRGHTEAFF,TGCGCCAGCAGCCAAGACGGCAGGGGTCACACTGAAGCTTTCTTT
-,TRBJ1-2,TRBD1,TRBV2,CASSEARDSYDGYTF,TGTGCCAGCAGTGAAGCCCGGGACAGCTATGATGGCTACACCTTC
-,TRBJ1-1,TRBD1,TRBV18,CASSLTGDNTEAFF,TGTGCCAGCTCTCTCACAGGGGATAACACTGAAGCTTTCTTT
-,TRBJ1-5,-,TRBV4-1,CASSQDHGGMKPQHF,TGCGCCAGCAGCCAAGATCACGGGGGGATGAAGCCCCAGCATTTT
-,TRBJ1-1,-,TRBV18,CASSPNPRGRNTEAFF,TGTGCCAGCTCACCAAACCCCAGGGGCCGTAACACTGAAGCTTTCTTT
-,TRBJ1-5,TRBD1,TRBV9,CASGQGANQPQHF,TGTGCCAGCGGTCAGGGGGCTAATCAGCCCCAGCATTTT
-,TRBJ2-3,-,TRBV9,CASSDLASTDTQYF,TGTGCCAGCAGCGATCTAGCCTCCACAGATACGCAGTATTTT
-,TRBJ2-1,TRBD1,TRBV30,CAWSLGTGVYNEQFF,TGTGCCTGGAGTCTTGGGACAGGGGTGTACAATGAGCAGTTCTTC
-,TRBJ1-2,-,TRBV5-1,CASSLAQDYYGYPF,TGCGCCAGCAGCTTGGCACAGGACTACTATGGCTACCCCTTC
-,TRBJ2-5,TRBD2,TRBV28,CASSFGGGASGETQYF,TGTGCCAGCAGTTTTGGCGGGGGGGCCTCGGGTGAGACCCAGTACTTC
-,TRBJ1-6,TRBD1,TRBV13,CASSSTGTGSSYNSPLHF,TGTGCCAGCAGCTCCACCGGGACAGGGAGCTCCTATAATTCACCCCTCCACTTT
-,TRBJ1-2,-,TRBV6-5,CASSTGRLGYTF,TGTGCCAGCAGTACGGGTCGGCTTGGCTACACCTTC
-,TRBJ1-5,-,TRBV6-5,CASSGAHFNQPQHF,TGTGCCAGCAGTGGGGCCCACTTCAATCAGCCCCAGCATTTT
-,TRBJ2-1,TRBD1,TRBV9,CASSLTGVGNEQFF,TGTGCCAGCAGCCTGACAGGGGTTGGGAATGAGCAGTTCTTC
-,TRBJ2-2,TRBD2,TRBV7-6,CASSTSGANTGELFF,TGTGCCAGCAGCACTAGCGGGGCCAACACCGGGGAGCTGTTTTTT
-,TRBJ2-3,TRBD1,TRBV5-1,CASSSGQGVTDTQYF,TGCGCCAGCAGCTCCGGGCAGGGGGTGACAGATACGCAGTATTTT
-,TRBJ1-3,-,TRBV5-5,CASSLGFEFSGNTIYF,TGTGCCAGCAGCTTGGGTTTCGAGTTCTCTGGAAACACCATATATTTT
-,TRBJ2-7,TRBD2,TRBV6-5,CASSNSGDEQYF,TGTGCCAGCAGTAATAGCGGGGACGAGCAGTACTTC
-,TRBJ1-1,TRBD1,TRBV6-1,CASRLEGARAFF,TGTGCCAGCAGGTTGGAGGGGGCTCGGGCTTTCTTT
-,TRBJ1-5,-,TRBV6-1,CASSVRETQPQHF,TGTGCCAGCAGTGTTCGGGAGACTCAGCCCCAGCATTTT
-,TRBJ2-5,TRBD1,TRBV7-3,CASSSDRGGQTQYF,TGTGCCAGCAGCTCGGACAGGGGAGGTCAGACCCAGTACTTC
-,TRBJ1-1,-,TRBV7-8,CASSIAGGGNTEAFF,TGTGCCAGCAGCATCGCCGGGGGGGGGAACACTGAAGCTTTCTTT
-,TRBJ1-2,-,TRBV19,CASSWGDRNYGYTF,TGTGCCAGTAGTTGGGGGGACCGGAACTATGGCTACACCTTC
-,TRBJ2-7,-,TRBV27,CASSTISHRTGDDYEQYF,TGTGCCAGCAGTACCATATCCCACCGTACAGGTGACGACTACGAGCAGTACTTC
-,TRBJ2-5,TRBD1,TRBV2,CASSPLGGGETQYF,TGTGCCAGCAGCCCTCTAGGGGGCGGGGAGACCCAGTACTTC
few,TRBJ1-2,TRBD1,TRBV11-2,CASSKRTGGDYGYTF,TGTGCCAGCAGTAAAAGGACAGGGGGCGACTATGGCTACACCTTC
-,TRBJ1-1,TRBD1,TRBV7-6,CASSWDRGEKTEAFF,TGTGCCAGCAGCTGGGACAGGGGGGAAAAGACTGAAGCTTTCTTT
-,TRBJ1-6,-,TRBV7-2,CASSLAGRTVNSPLHF,TGTGCCAGCAGCTTAGCAGGGCGGACAGTTAATTCACCCCTCCACTTT
-,TRBJ2-7,-,TRBV6-1,CASVRQVAYEQYF,TGTGCCAGCGTGAGACAGGTTGCCTACGAGCAGTACTTC
few,TRBJ2-5,-,TRBV5-1,CASSLARETQYF,TGCGCCAGCAGCTTGGCCCGGGAGACCCAGTACTTC
few,TRBJ2-5,-,TRBV7-3,CASSLRPRPGETQYF,TGTGCCAGCAGCTTACGGCCGCGGCCGGGAGAGACCCAGTACTTC
-,TRBJ1-2,TRBD1,TRBV2,CASSLKQGADYGYTF,TGTGCCAGCAGTCTCAAACAGGGGGCGGACTATGGCTACACCTTC
-,TRBJ2-5,TRBD2,TRBV10-3,CASASGGAGETQYF,TGTGCCTCGGCTAGCGGGGGGGCCGGGGAGACCCAGTACTTC
-,TRBJ2-3,TRBD2,TRBV7-9,CASSWLAGVEDTQYF,TGTGCCAGCAGCTGGCTAGCGGGGGTGGAAGATACGCAGTATTTT
-,TRBJ2-7,TRBD1,TRBV5-5,CASSTRDRGLDEQYF,TGTGCCAGCAGCACCCGGGACAGGGGCCTAGACGAGCAGTACTTC
once,TRBJ1-4,-,TRBV7-8,CASKGEGVGTNEKLFF,TGTGCCAGCAAGGGGGAGGGTGTTGGGACTAATGAAAAACTGTTTTTT
-,TRBJ1-1,TRBD1,TRBV30,CAWTRDRGTEAFF,TGTGCCTGGACCCGGGACAGGGGGACTGAAGCTTTCTTT
-,TRBJ2-4,-,TRBV7-8,CASSPLLGGHSF,TGTGCCAGCAGCCCTCTTTTGGGGGGGCACAGCTTC
few,TRBJ2-3,-,TRBV9,CASSVDGGSTDTQYF,TGTGCCAGCAGCGTAGACGGCGGGAGCACAGATACGCAGTATTTT
-,TRBJ2-3,TRBD2,TRBV5-6,CASSLSPSGGSSTDTQYF,TGTGCCAGCAGCTTGTCCCCTAGCGGGGGTTCCAGCACAGATACGCAGTATTTT
-,TRBJ1-1,TRBD1,TRBV4-3,CASSQGTGVGTEAFF,TGCGCCAGCAGCCAGGGGACAGGGGTGGGCACTGAAGCTTTCTTT
-,TRBJ1-5,-,TRBV27,CASSGGGHQPQHF,TGTGCCAGCAGTGGGGGAGGCCATCAGCCCCAGCATTTT